The T cell receptor (beta chain) under discussion was sequenced for a study of T cells in Graves' hyperthyroidism and ophthalmopathy. RNA transcripts provided the source from which TCR beta CDR3 regions were amplified. The primer set for the first-round RT-PCR of the TCR CDR3 was HTBI. Each CDR3 protein gets one entry after TCRdb re-called the multiplex PCR reads with MiXCR. The sample lists some 370,000 distinct CDR3 sequences; roughly 13% were seen once. Enrolled ophthalmopathy patients presented with a Clinical Activity Score of at least 3, a NOSPECS grade of at least 4, and disease duration under 3 months. PBMCs stemmed from less than 13 ml fresh peripheral blood. Study results and caveats: Ophthalmopathy was separated from stable hyperthyroidism by a 13 V-J model. Within blood appeared most thyroid clonotypes that had expanded above 0.001.

This clonotype was seen repeatedly, ten times or more. Its matching antigen is unknown. The CDR3 consists of 13 residues. Germline lookup yields CDR1 DFQATT and CDR2 SNEGSKA (reference sequence). The V gene lost 5 bases and the J gene lost 1 base, with 11 bases spanning the gap. The chain employs TRBV20-1 and TRBJ1-1, with D tentatively TRBD1 (5 bases). The sample comprised blood. The clonotype originates from a man aged 45 to 65 with Graves' ophthalmopathy. CDR3 sequence: CSADSDKNTEAFF. CDR3 bases: TGCAGTGCTGACTCGGACAAGAACACTGAAGCTTTCTTT.